The subject of this entry is one T cell receptor (beta chain). This CDR3 has 12 amino acids. CDR1 is SEHNR and CDR2 is FQNEAQ in the germline V gene (reference sequence). Trimming shortened V by 5 bases and J by 6 bases, and 9 bases separated the two germline ends. The data were obtained in a study of blood T cell repertoires in COVID-19. As for the study in general: Whether acute or convalescent, the COVID-19 samples came from the United States, Italy and Spain. T cells, B-cell-depleted T cells, or PBMCs supplied cDNA or gDNA.

In the source study's methods: Using reference gene primer amplification, nucleated cell counts were estimated. The method was immunoSEQ multiplex PCR; TCRdb's version includes in-frame clones alone and lacks a portion of them. The D gene and trimming were derived from the DNA, and the V and J assignments and clone size from that table. The sample holds more than 55,000 clones, 70% to 85% seen once. The J gene is TRBJ2-3, the V gene TRBV7-9; D is possibly TRBD2 (6 bases). The receptor comes from a human donor in a cohort sampled during active COVID-19. The sequencing sample was made of peripheral blood. The CDR3 nucleotides read TGTGCCAGCAGCCCTCGGGGGGATACGCAGTATTTT. Its protein is CASSPRGDTQYF.